This T cell receptor beta chain originates from a study of CD8+ T cells in alopecia areata. Sequencing relied on a cDNA template that was reverse transcribed from extracted RNA. Clones were sequenced by immunoSEQ multiplex PCR, and TCRdb holds only the in-frame ones, with some missing. The sample carries roughly 110,000 clones, roughly 50% recorded once. The germline gives CDR1 SGHDT, CDR2 YYEEEE. CDR3 length equals 13 residues. Trimming took 4 bases from V and 6 from J, leaving 11 bases between them. Treatment: oral pan-JAK inhibitor, 5-10 mg twice daily. This clone was found a few times. The sequences come from CD4+ T cells sorted from blood, collected at week 24, from a patient treated with tofacitinib. This chain uses TRBV5-6 with TRBJ1-5; maybe TRBD1 (6 bases). This TCR came from a human donor with alopecia areata. CDR3 nucleotides: TGTGCCAGCAGCAAACAGGGAAGTCAGCCCCAGCATTTT. Encoded protein: CASSKQGSQPQHF.